The 25 T cell receptor beta chains in this list originate from one sample, sequenced in a study of Graves' ophthalmopathy and Graves' hyperthyroidism. Scientists amplified the TCR beta CDR3 regions from RNA transcripts. Second-round multiplex PCR came after first-round RT-PCR with HTBI primers. TCRdb re-derived calls from the multiplex PCR reads in MiXCR, one entry per CDR3 protein. The sample includes more than 1,000,000 distinct CDR3 sequences, about 38% of them seen just once. The specimen was peripheral blood or thyroid tissue (not recorded which). The receptors derive from an adult man with Graves' hyperthyroidism.

About this clonotype: This clone may be a read error of a much larger clone one base away. The chain employs TRBV5-1 and TRBJ1-1; 10 bases map to TRBD1. Germline lookup yields CDR1 SGHRS and CDR2 YFSETQ. The CDR3 runs to 16 residues. This CDR3 is CASTWTGGMGNTEALF. In DNA form, the CDR3 reads TGCGCCAGCACGTGGACAGGGGGTATGGGAAACACTGAAGCTCTCTTT.

The sample holds many counts of this clonotype. J is TRBJ1-1 and V is TRBV10-3; 7 nucleotides line up with TRBD1. The CDR3 is made up of 14 amino acids. J gave up 5 bases and V 7 bases, and 10 bases lay outside the gene matches. Germline CDR1 is ENHRY and CDR2 is SYGVKD. As DNA, the CDR3 is TGTGCCATCACCTCCTTGGACAGGACTACTGAAGCTTTCTTT. Translation: CAITSLDRTTEAFF.

This chain uses TRBV5-1 with TRBJ1-6; 8 nucleotides match TRBD1. Germline V lookup: CDR1 SGHRS, CDR2 YFSETQ. The CDR3 runs 17 residues. V shed 4 bases, J shed 5 bases, and the junction held 11 bases outside the gene matches. The CDR3 region is CASSKSGTGLNNSPLHF. The DNA of the CDR3 is TGCGCCAGCAGCAAAAGCGGGACAGGACTAAATAATTCACCCCTCCACTTT.

This clonotype was picked up many times. The V gene is TRBV11-2, the J gene TRBJ2-7; weak D call: TRBD2 (6 bases). This CDR3 contains 14 residues. CDR1 and CDR2 from the germline V gene are SGHAT and FQNNGV. V lost 5 bases, J lost 5 bases, and 16 bases lay in between. The CDR3 DNA reads as TGTGCCAGCAGCACCGAAGCGGGCAGCGACGAGCAGTACTTC. Translated, it gives CASSTEAGSDEQYF. Based on the CDR3 plus reference TRBV11-2 and TRBJ2-7, the full variable domain is EAGVAQSPRYKIIEKRQSVAFWCNPISGHATLYWYQQILGQGPKLLIQFQNNGVVDDSQLPKDRFSAERLKGVDSTLKIQPAKLEDSAVYLCASSTEAGSDEQYFGPGTRLTVT.

The J gene is TRBJ2-7, the V gene TRBV20-1; TRBD1 matches 9 bases. The CDR3 length is 14 residues. The V gene's germline CDR1 is DFQATT and CDR2 SNEGSKA (reference sequence). V shed 5 bases and J 4 bases; nucleotides not matched to a gene: 9. CDR3 DNA sequence: TGCAGTGCTGAGCCGGGACAGGGTCTTTACGAGCAGTACTTC. It translates to CSAEPGQGLYEQYF.

As concerns this clonotype: The junction does not match germline at one end; this may be a read error. This sequence joins TRBV12-3 or TRBV12-4 and TRBJ2-7, with D possibly called TRBD1 or TRBD2 (5 bases each). CDR3 length: 12 amino acids. The CDR3 loop reads CASSLRGYEHYF. CDR3 DNA: TGTGCCAGCAGTTTACGGGGCTACGAGCATTACTTC.

V is TRBV5-1 and J is TRBJ2-5, with 8 bases identical to TRBD1. Trimming at V came to 6 bases and at J to 1 base, leaving 5 bases not matched to a gene. Germline V gene lookup returns CDR1 SGHRS and CDR2 YFSETQ. CDR3 length equals 14 residues. The CDR3 DNA reads as TGCGCCAGCAAGGCAGGGGGCGGCCAAGAGACCCAGTACTTC. Its protein product is CASKAGGGQETQYF. Full variable domain (rest looked up from reference TRBV5-1 and TRBJ2-5): KAGVTQTPRYLIKTRGQQVTLSCSPISGHRSVSWYQQTPGQGLQFLFEYFSETQRNKGNFPGRFSGRQFSNSRSEMNVSTLELGDSALYLCASKAGGGQETQYFGPGTRLLVL.

The V gene is TRBV28, the J gene TRBJ1-4; 7 bases agree with TRBD1. CDR1 and CDR2 (germline): MDHEN, SYDVKM. This CDR3 spans 14 amino acids. The trim removed 3 bases at V and 14 bases at J, leaving 12 bases unmatched. For the CDR3, the DNA is TGTGCCAGCAGTTTTTCGACAGGGAGAAGGTCGCTGTTTTTT. Encoded protein: CASSFSTGRRSLFF.

V and J are TRBV6-1 and TRBJ1-2; D gene ambiguous. This CDR3 is 14 amino acids long. Trimming took 4 bases from V and 1 from J, leaving 10 bases between them. CDR1 is MNHNS, CDR2 SASEGT, per germline. The CDR3 coding sequence is TGTGCCAGCAGTGGTTGGGTGAATAACTATGGCTACACCTTC. It codes for CASSGWVNNYGYTF.

The rearrangement uses TRBV11-2 and TRBJ2-5; 7 positions match TRBD1. Germline CDR1 SGHAT, CDR2 FQNNGV. Trimming took 1 base from V and 7 from J; bases not matched to a gene: 12. CDR3 length: 16 amino acids. CDR3 nucleotides: TGTGCCAGCAGCTTAGGAATCGGAACAGGGGTCGGGACCCAGTACTTC. Translated, it gives CASSLGIGTGVGTQYF.

This clonotype was counted at least ten times. This rearrangement joins TRBV5-1 to TRBJ1-2, with 7 bases aligning to TRBD1. The CDR3 loop spans 14 amino acids. The germline V gene has CDR1 SGHRS and CDR2 YFSETQ. J gave up 4 bases and V 4 bases, and 7 bases lay outside the gene matches. CDR3: CASSHGQEFYGYTF. CDR3 bases: TGCGCCAGCAGCCACGGACAGGAATTCTATGGCTACACCTTC.

The chain couples TRBV18 to TRBJ2-7; D remains unclear. Per germline, CDR1 KGHSH and CDR2 LQKENI. V lost 0 bases, J lost 5 bases, and 14 bases lay in between. This CDR3 comprises 15 residues. The CDR3 spells CASSPPWQASHEQYF. The DNA of the CDR3 is TGTGCCAGCTCACCACCGTGGCAAGCCAGCCACGAGCAGTACTTC.

Only a few counts were recorded for this clonotype. The genes are TRBV3-1 and TRBJ1-1, with 10 bases lining up with TRBD1. With V trimmed by 3 bases and J by 2 bases, 9 bases remained unmatched. The germline gives CDR1 LGHDT, CDR2 YNNKEL (reference sequence). The CDR3 is 17 amino acids. CDR3 sequence (DNA): TGTGCCAGCAGCCAGACAGGGGGCTCGAGAGTTAACACTGAAGCTTTCTTT. Its translation is CASSQTGGSRVNTEAFF.

The chain is built from TRBV29-1 and TRBJ1-2, with a possible D match to TRBD1 (5 bases). The V and J ends lost 7 bases and 8 bases respectively, with 11 bases between them. This CDR3 has 10 residues. Germline V gene sequence: CDR1 SQVTM, CDR2 ANQGSEA. This CDR3 is CSGAGSGYTF. CDR3 nucleotides: TGCAGCGGTGCAGGGAGCGGCTACACCTTC.

V and J are TRBV25-1 and TRBJ2-7; tentative D call: TRBD1 (5 bases). In germline, CDR1 is MGHDK, CDR2 SYGVNS. The CDR3 totals 11 residues. The CDR3, as DNA: TGTGTCAATCAGGGAAAATACGAGCAGTACTTC. Translated, it gives CVNQGKYEQYF.

The rearrangement uses TRBV6-5 and TRBJ1-3; D unresolved. This CDR3 is 14 amino acids long. Trimming cost V 4 bases and J 0 bases, with 7 bases left between them. Per germline, CDR1 MNHEY and CDR2 SVGAGI. The CDR3 reads CASSFETSGNTIYF. The CDR3 nucleotides read TGTGCCAGCAGTTTCGAAACCTCTGGAAACACCATATATTTT.

Comments on this clonotype: A much larger clone sits a single nucleotide away, making a read error possible. The J gene is TRBJ1-2, the V gene TRBV7-8; TRBD1 might be the D (6 bases). V lost 6 bases to trimming and J lost 5 bases, with 13 bases between them. This CDR3 contains 13 residues. Germline CDR1 reads SGHVS; CDR2 reads FQNEAQ. The CDR3 DNA is TGTGCCAGCAGGCCGGCAGGGGAATATGGCTACACCTTC. Translation: CASRPAGEYGYTF.

Of note for this clonotype: The junction departs from germline at one end; a sequencing error may be responsible. The chain combines TRBV15 with TRBJ2-5; unclear D gene. The CDR3 length is 10 residues. The germline CDR1 and CDR2 sequences are LNHNV and YYDKDF (reference sequence). For the CDR3, the DNA is TGTGCCACCAGCAGAGAGTCCCAGTACTTC. Protein: CATSRESQYF. Full variable domain (outside the CDR3, taken from reference TRBV15 and TRBJ2-5): DAMVIQNPRYQVTQFGKPVTLSCSQTLNHNVMYWYQQKSSQAPKLLFHYYDKDFNNEADTPDNFQSRRPNTSFCFLDIRSPGLGDTAMYLCATSRESQYFGPGTRLLVL.

Only a few counts were recorded for this clonotype. J is TRBJ1-1 and V is TRBV5-1; 7 nucleotides line up with TRBD1. CDR1 SGHRS and CDR2 YFSETQ come from the germline V gene. Losses at the gene ends were 4 bases for V and 1 base for J; bases not matched to a gene: 7. The CDR3 has 15 amino acids. The CDR3 here is CASSLRQGRNTEAFF. The CDR3 bases are TGCGCCAGCAGCCTTAGACAGGGTCGGAACACTGAAGCTTTCTTT.

V gene TRBV5-1 combines with J gene TRBJ2-7; 12 bases line up with TRBD2. The CDR3 extends over 16 amino acids. Looked up from germline, CDR1 is SGHRS and CDR2 is YFSETQ. With V trimmed by 2 bases and J by 7 bases, 10 bases remained unmatched. CDR3 in amino acids: CASSLGLAGPWREQYF. For the CDR3, the DNA is TGCGCCAGCAGCTTAGGACTAGCGGGACCGTGGCGGGAGCAGTACTTC.

This clonotype was observed a few times. V is TRBV10-3 and J is TRBJ1-3, with 11 bases matching TRBD1. Germline CDR1 reads ENHRY; CDR2 reads SYGVKD. CDR3 length: 17 amino acids. Losses at the gene ends were 0 bases for V and 4 bases for J; bases not matched to a gene: 5. The CDR3 nucleotides read TGTGCCATCAGTGAGTCTGGACAGGGGGCCGGAGGAAACACCATATATTTT. It specifies CAISESGQGAGGNTIYF.

The rearrangement uses TRBV19 and TRBJ1-2, with 10 bases that match TRBD1. The CDR3 runs to 14 residues. With 8 bases clipped from V and 4 bases from J, the junction kept 7 bases outside the gene matches. The germline gives CDR1 LNHDA, CDR2 SQIVND (reference sequence). DNA for the CDR3: TGTGCCAGTCTACCGGGACAGGGGTTCTATGGCTACACCTTC. Amino acid sequence: CASLPGQGFYGYTF.

This clonotype was recorded at least ten times. This chain links TRBV20-1 with TRBJ2-7, with 10 bases that match TRBD1. CDR3 length: 13 residues. Per germline, CDR1 DFQATT and CDR2 SNEGSKA (reference sequence). V lost 5 bases and J lost 4; bases outside the gene matches: 5. The CDR3 spells CSAPGTGEYEQYF. The CDR3 DNA follows: TGCAGTGCTCCCGGGACAGGGGAGTACGAGCAGTACTTC.

This chain joins TRBV25-1 and TRBJ2-1; D assignment may be TRBD1 or TRBD2 (6 bases each). Germline V gives CDR1 MGHDK, CDR2 SYGVNS. V lost 3 bases and J 7 bases, leaving 13 bases between the germline ends. The CDR3 runs to 14 residues. The CDR3 region is CASSEGGLDNEQFF. Here the CDR3 DNA reads TGTGCCAGCAGTGAGGGGGGCCTAGATAATGAGCAGTTCTTC. Supplemented by reference TRBV25-1 and TRBJ2-1, the full variable domain reads EADIYQTPRYLVIGTGKKITLECSQTMGHDKMYWYQQDPGMELHLIHYSYGVNSTEKGDLSSESTVSRIRTEHFPLTLESARPSHTSQYLCASSEGGLDNEQFFGPGTRLTVL.

The genes are TRBV15 and TRBJ2-5, with 12 nucleotides matching TRBD2. The CDR3 sequence is 17 residues long. The germline V gene encodes CDR1 LNHNV and CDR2 YYDKDF (reference sequence). The junction had 7 bases not matched to a gene; V was cut back by 3 bases and J by 2 bases. The CDR3 here is CATSSPLLAGGQETQYF. CDR3 nucleotides: TGTGCCACCAGCAGCCCTCTACTAGCGGGGGGTCAAGAGACCCAGTACTTC.